This T cell receptor beta chain originates from a study of cytotoxic CD8 clonotypes in ibrutinib-treated CLL. The CDR3 length is 16 residues. Germline CDR1 and CDR2: SGHNT and YENEEA. V was pared by 5 bases and J by 6 bases, with 19 bases between. Data came from immunoSEQ multiplex PCR; TCRdb stores just in-frame clones and leaves some out. The data show some 200,000 clones, 70% to 75% seen once. The chain employs TRBV11-3 and TRBJ2-2; D might be TRBD2 (5 bases). Source: PBMCs, taken after 12 months of ibrutinib treatment. This sequence was found in a human donor with chronic lymphocytic leukemia. CDR3 protein: CASSPVGVSIPGELFF. The CDR3 region has the DNA TGTGCCAGCAGCCCGGTGGGAGTTTCAATCCCCGGGGAGCTGTTTTTT.